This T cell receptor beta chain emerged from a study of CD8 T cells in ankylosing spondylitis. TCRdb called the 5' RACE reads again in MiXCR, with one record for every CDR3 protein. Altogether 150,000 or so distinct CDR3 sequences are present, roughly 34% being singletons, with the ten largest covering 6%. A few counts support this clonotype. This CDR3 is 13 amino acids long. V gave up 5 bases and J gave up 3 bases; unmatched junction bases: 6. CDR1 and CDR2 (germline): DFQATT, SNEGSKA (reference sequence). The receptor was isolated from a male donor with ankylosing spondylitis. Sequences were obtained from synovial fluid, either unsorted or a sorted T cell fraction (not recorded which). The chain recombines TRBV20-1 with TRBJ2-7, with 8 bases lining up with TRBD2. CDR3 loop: CSASRGELYEQYF. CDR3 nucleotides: TGCAGTGCTTCGCGGGGGGAACTCTACGAGCAGTACTTC.